This T cell receptor (beta chain) was found in a study of blood T cells in healthy people across ages. Only a few counts were recorded for this clonotype. A read error is possible here, since a much larger clone lies one base away. Alongside a J-beta primer mix, a sample-barcoded 5' primer served in a second PCR lasting about 7 to 11 cycles. TCRdb re-analysed the 5' RACE reads in MiXCR, keeping a single row per CDR3 protein. The sample has 630,000 or so distinct CDR3 sequences; roughly 30% are singletons. Isolation per sample recovered at least 6 million PBMCs. The CDR3 sequence is 10 residues long. Germline CDR1 is GTSNPN and CDR2 is SVGIG (reference sequence).

The sequencing sample was made of blood. This TCR was sampled from a woman of 80 years or more in good health. This sequence joins TRBV30 and TRBJ1-2; D unclear. As DNA, the CDR3 is TGTGGGACGGACGGTATGGGCTACACCTTC. Protein product: CGTDGMGYTF.